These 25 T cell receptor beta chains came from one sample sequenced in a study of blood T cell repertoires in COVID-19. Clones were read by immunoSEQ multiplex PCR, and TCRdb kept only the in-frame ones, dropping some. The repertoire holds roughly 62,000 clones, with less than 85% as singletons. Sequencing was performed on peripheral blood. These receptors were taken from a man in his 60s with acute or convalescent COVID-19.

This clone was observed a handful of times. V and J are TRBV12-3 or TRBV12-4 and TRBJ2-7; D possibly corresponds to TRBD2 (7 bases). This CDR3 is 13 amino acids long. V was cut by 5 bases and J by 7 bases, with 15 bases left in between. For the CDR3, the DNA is TGTGCCAGCAGTCCCGGGGAGGGGGGTGAGCAGTACTTC. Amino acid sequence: CASSPGEGGEQYF.

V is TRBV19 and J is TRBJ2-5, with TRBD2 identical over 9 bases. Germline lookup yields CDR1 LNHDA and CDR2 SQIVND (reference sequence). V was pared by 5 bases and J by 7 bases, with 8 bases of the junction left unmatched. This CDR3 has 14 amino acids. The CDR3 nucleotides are TGTGCCAGTAGTGCGGGACTAGCTGGGGGGACCCAGTACTTC. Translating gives CASSAGLAGGTQYF.

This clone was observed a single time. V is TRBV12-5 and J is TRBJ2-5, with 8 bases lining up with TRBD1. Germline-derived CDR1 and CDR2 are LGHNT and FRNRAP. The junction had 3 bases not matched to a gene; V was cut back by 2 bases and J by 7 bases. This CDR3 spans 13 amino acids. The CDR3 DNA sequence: TGTGCTAGTGGTTTGTCAGGGGGCGGGACCCAGTACTTC. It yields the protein CASGLSGGGTQYF.

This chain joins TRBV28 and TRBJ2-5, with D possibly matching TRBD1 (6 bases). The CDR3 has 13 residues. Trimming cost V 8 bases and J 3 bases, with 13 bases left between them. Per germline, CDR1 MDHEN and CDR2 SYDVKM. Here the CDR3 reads CASRRGGKETQYF. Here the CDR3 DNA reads TGTGCCAGCCGAAGAGGGGGAAAAGAGACCCAGTACTTC.

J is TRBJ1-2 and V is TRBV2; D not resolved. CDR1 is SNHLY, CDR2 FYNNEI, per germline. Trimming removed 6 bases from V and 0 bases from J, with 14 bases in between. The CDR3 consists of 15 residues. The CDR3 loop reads CASRLYSQANYGYTF. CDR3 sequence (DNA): TGTGCCAGCAGACTTTACAGTCAAGCTAACTATGGCTACACCTTC.

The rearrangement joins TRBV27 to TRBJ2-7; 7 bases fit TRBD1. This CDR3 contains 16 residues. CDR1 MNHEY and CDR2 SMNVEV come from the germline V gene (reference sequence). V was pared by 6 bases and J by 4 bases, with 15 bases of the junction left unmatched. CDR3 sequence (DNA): TGTGCCAGCAGCACACCATCGACAGGGTCTCGGTACGAGCAGTACTTC. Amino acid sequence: CASSTPSTGSRYEQYF.

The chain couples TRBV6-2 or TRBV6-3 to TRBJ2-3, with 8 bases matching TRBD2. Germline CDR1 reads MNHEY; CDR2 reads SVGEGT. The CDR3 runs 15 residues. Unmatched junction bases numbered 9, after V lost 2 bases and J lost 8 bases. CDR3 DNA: TGTGCCAGCAGTTACGACGGGAGGGCAAGGGGTACGCAGTATTTT. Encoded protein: CASSYDGRARGTQYF.

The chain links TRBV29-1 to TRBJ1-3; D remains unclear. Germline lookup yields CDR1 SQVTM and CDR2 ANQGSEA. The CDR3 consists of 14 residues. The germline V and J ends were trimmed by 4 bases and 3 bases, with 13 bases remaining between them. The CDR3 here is CSVASRHRGNTIYF. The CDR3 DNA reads TGCAGCGTTGCTAGCAGGCATCGTGGAAACACCATATATTTT. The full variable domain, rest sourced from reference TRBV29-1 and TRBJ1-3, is SAVISQKPSRDICQRGTSLTIQCQVDSQVTMMFWYRQQPGQSLTLIATANQGSEATYESGFVIDKFPISRPNLTFSTLTVSNMSPEDSSIYLCSVASRHRGNTIYFGEGSWLTVV.

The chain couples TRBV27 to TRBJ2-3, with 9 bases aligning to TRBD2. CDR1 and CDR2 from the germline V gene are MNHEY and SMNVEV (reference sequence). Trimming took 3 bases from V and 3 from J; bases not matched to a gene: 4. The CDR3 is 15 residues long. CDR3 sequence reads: CASSLTSGRTDTQYF. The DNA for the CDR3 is TGTGCCAGCAGTTTGACCAGCGGGAGGACAGATACGCAGTATTTT.

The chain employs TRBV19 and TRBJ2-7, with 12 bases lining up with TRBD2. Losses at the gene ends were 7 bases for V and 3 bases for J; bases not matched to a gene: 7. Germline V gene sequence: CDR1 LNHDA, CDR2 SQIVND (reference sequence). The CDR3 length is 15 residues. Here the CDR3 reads CASTSWTSGIYEQYF. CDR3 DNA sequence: TGTGCCAGTACCTCTTGGACTAGCGGGATCTACGAGCAGTACTTC.

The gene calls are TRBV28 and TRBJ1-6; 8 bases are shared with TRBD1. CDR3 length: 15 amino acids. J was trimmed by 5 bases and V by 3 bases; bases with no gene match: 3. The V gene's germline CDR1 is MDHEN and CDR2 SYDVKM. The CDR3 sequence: CASSLRQGNNSPLHF. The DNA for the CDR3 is TGTGCCAGCAGTTTGCGACAGGGGAATAATTCACCCCTCCACTTT.

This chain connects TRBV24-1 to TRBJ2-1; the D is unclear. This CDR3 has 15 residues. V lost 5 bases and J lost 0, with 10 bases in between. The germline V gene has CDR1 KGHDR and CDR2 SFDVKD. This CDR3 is CATSALPTSYNEQFF. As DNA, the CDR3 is TGTGCCACCAGTGCACTCCCCACCTCCTACAATGAGCAGTTCTTC.

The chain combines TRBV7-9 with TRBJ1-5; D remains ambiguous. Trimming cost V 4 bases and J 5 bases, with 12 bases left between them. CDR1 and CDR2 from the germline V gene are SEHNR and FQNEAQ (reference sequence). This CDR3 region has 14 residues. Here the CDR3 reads CASSSSGRDQPQHF. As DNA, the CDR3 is TGTGCCAGCAGCTCGTCGGGGAGAGATCAGCCCCAGCATTTT. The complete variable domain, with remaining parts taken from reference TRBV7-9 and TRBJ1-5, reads DTGVSQNPRHKITKRGQNVTFRCDPISEHNRLYWYRQTLGQGPEFLTYFQNEAQLEKSRLLSDRFSAERPKGSFSTLEIQRTEQGDSAMYLCASSSSGRDQPQHFGDGTRLSIL.

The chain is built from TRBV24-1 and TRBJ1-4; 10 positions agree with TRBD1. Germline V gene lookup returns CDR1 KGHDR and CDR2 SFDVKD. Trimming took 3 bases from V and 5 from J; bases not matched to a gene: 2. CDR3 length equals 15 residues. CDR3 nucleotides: TGTGCCACCAGTGATCGGACAGGGGGAAATGAAAAACTGTTTTTT. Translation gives CATSDRTGGNEKLFF.

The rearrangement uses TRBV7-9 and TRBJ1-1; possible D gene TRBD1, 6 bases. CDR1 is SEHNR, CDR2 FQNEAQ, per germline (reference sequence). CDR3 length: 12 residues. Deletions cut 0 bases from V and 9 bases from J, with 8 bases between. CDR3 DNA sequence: TGTGCCAGCAGCTTAGCCACAGGGAAAGCTTTCTTT. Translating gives CASSLATGKAFF.

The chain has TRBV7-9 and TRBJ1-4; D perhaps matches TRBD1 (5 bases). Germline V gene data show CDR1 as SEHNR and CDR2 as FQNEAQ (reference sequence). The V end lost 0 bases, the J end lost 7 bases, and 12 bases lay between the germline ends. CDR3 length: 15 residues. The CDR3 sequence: CASSLAQGYFEKLFF. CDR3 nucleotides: TGTGCCAGCAGCTTAGCGCAGGGCTATTTTGAAAAACTGTTTTTT.

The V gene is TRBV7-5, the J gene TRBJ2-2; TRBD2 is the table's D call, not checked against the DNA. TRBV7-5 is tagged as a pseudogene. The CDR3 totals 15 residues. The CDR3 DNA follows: TGTGCCAGATCGGTGGGGGGGAGGAACACCGGGGAGCTGTTTTTT. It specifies CARSVGGRNTGELFF.

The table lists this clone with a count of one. The CDR3 reads CAIRGRDRTEAFF. The CDR3 DNA reads TGTGCCATCAGGGGCAGGGATCGGACTGAAGCTTTCTTT. V usage is TRBV10-3 and J usage is TRBJ1-1; possibly TRBD1 for D (5 bases). This CDR3 comprises 13 residues. Germline V gene lookup returns CDR1 ENHRY and CDR2 SYGVKD. Trimming cost V 6 bases and J 5 bases, with 13 bases left between them.

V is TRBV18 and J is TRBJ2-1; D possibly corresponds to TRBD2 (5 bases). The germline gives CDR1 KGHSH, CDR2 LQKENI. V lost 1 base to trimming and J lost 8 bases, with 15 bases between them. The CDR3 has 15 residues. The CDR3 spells CASSPLPRTADEQFF. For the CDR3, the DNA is TGTGCCAGCTCACCACTGCCCCGGACTGCCGATGAGCAGTTCTTC. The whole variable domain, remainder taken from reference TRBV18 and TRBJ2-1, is NAGVMQNPRHLVRRRGQEARLRCSPMKGHSHVYWYRQLPEEGLKFMVYLQKENIIDESGMPKERFSAEFPKEGPSILRIQQVVRGDSAAYFCASSPLPRTADEQFFGPGTRLTVL.

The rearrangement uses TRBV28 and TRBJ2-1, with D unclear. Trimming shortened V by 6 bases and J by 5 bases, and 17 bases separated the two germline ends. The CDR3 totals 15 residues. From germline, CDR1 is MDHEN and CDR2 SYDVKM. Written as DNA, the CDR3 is TGTGCCAGCAGACCCGTAATGGATCGGGACAATGAGCAGTTCTTC. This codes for CASRPVMDRDNEQFF. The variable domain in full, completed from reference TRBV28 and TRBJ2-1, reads DVKVTQSSRYLVKRTGEKVFLECVQDMDHENMFWYRQDPGLGLRLIYFSYDVKMKEKGDIPEGYSVSREKKERFSLILESASTNQTSMYLCASRPVMDRDNEQFFGPGTRLTVL.

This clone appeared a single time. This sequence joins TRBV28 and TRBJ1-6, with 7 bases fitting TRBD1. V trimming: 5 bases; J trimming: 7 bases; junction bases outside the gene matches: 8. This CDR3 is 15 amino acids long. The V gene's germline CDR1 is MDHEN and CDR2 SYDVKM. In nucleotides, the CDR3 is TGTGCCAGCAGTCCCCCGACAGGGAGGAATTCACCCCTCCACTTT. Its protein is CASSPPTGRNSPLHF.

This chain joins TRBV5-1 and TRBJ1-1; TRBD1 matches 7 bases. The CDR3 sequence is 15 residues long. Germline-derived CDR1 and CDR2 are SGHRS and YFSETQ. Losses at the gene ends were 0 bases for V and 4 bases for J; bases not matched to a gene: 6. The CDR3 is CASSLDRGKGTEAFF. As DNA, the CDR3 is TGCGCCAGCAGCTTGGACAGGGGAAAGGGCACTGAAGCTTTCTTT.

CDR3 in DNA: TGTGCCAGCAGTACCCCGGGACAGAGAAGAAGTAACTATGGCTACACCTTC. Translation gives CASSTPGQRRSNYGYTF. This chain uses TRBV6-2 or TRBV6-3 with TRBJ1-2; 7 bases are a match to TRBD1. Germline V gives CDR1 MNHEY, CDR2 SVGEGT. Germline trimming cut 5 bases from V and 1 base from J; bases unmatched to any gene: 13. The CDR3 consists of 17 residues.

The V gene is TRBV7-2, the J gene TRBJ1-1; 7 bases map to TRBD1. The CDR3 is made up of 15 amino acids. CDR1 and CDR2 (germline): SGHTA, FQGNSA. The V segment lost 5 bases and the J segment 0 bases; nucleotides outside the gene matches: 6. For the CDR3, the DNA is TGTGCCAGCAGCCCGTTCAGGGGGATGAACACTGAAGCTTTCTTT. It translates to CASSPFRGMNTEAFF.

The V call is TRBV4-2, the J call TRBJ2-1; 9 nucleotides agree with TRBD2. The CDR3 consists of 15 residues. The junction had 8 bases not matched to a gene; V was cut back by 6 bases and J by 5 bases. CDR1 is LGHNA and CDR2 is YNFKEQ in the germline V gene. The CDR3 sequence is CASSFIAGVNNEQFF. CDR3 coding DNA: TGTGCCAGCAGTTTTATAGCGGGAGTAAACAATGAGCAGTTCTTC.